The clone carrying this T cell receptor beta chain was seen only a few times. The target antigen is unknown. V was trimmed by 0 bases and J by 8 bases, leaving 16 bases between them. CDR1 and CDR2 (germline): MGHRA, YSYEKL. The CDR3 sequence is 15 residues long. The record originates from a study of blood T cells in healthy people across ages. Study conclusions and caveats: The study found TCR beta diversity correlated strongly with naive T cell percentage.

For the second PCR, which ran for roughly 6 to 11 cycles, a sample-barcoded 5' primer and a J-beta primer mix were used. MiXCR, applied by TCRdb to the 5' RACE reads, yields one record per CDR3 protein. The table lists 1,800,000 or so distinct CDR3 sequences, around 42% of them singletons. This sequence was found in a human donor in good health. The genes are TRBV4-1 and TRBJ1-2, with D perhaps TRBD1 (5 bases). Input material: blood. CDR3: CASSQDASGAEGYTF. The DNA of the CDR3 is TGCGCCAGCAGCCAAGATGCGAGTGGGGCGGAGGGCTACACCTTC.